This T cell receptor (beta chain) was sequenced for a study of cytomegalovirus exposure and HLA in healthy donors. In regard to this clone: One end of the junction is discordant with germline, which a read error may explain.

The PCR made use of 60 Vbeta and 13 Jbeta primers. TCRdb keeps only in-frame clones here, not all; method: immunoSEQ multiplex PCR. The table for this sample gives approximately 75,000 clones. Material for sequencing was PBMCs. The receptor comes from a boy aged 5-17 years in good health and CMV-seronegative.

CDR3 amino acids: CAGSTGGSVNSPLHF. In DNA form, the CDR3 reads TGTGCCGGGAGTACAGGGGGGTCGGTTAATTCACCCCTCCACTTT. V is TRBV30 and J is TRBJ1-6; TRBD1 agrees at 8 bases. Germline loops: CDR1 GTSNPN, CDR2 SVGIG (reference sequence). The CDR3 is 15 amino acids.